Below are 2 T cell receptor beta chains sequenced from a single sample in a study of blood T cell repertoires in COVID-19. Profiled with immunoSEQ multiplex PCR; TCRdb holds only in-frame clones, not every one. This sample has over 200,000 clones, with 70% to 90% found just once. What was sequenced was PBMCs or T cells enriched from blood (not recorded which). Receptors originate from a man aged 25 to 45 who had recovered from COVID-19.

The chain has TRBV30 and TRBJ1-2, with TRBD1 as a possible D gene (5 bases). V lost 2 bases and J lost 1, with 17 bases in between. CDR3 length: 16 residues. Germline V gene data show CDR1 as GTSNPN and CDR2 as SVGIG (reference sequence). In DNA, the CDR3 is TGTGCCTGGAGTCGCAAGGACACGTCGATTAACTATGGCTACACCTTC. Amino acids: CAWSRKDTSINYGYTF.

The rearrangement links TRBV28 to TRBJ2-7; D is perhaps TRBD1 (6 bases). CDR1 MDHEN and CDR2 SYDVKM come from the germline V gene. V lost 7 bases and J 2 bases, leaving 9 bases between the germline ends. The CDR3 covers 12 residues. Here the CDR3 DNA reads TGTGCCAGCATAAGGGACACCTACGAGCAGTACTTC. This sequence encodes CASIRDTYEQYF.